These 17 T cell receptor beta chains were sequenced from one sample in a study of cytomegalovirus exposure and HLA in healthy donors. The PCR employed 60 Vbeta primers together with 13 Jbeta primers. Only in-frame clones appear in the TCRdb table, and some are missing; sequencing was by immunoSEQ multiplex PCR. The sample carries about 140,000 clones, about 70% recorded once. Input material: PBMCs. All receptors derive from a man in his fifties or sixties in good health and CMV-seronegative.

The rearrangement uses TRBV30 and TRBJ1-1; a weak D match, TRBD1 (5 bases). Germline V gene lookup returns CDR1 GTSNPN and CDR2 SVGIG (reference sequence). The ends were cut back, 3 bases at V and 1 base at J, with 9 bases in the middle. This CDR3 has 13 residues. CDR3 DNA: TGTGCCTGGAGCGGGGGGGGGAACACTGAAGCTTTCTTT. Protein product: CAWSGGGNTEAFF.

Notes on this clone: It is unclear where the CDR3 begins or ends on the DNA, so no DNA is shown, and the CDR3 is as TCRdb lists it. This chain joins TRBV19 and TRBJ2-3; whether TRBD2, the table's D call, matches the DNA was not checked. Germline values: CDR1 LNHDA, CDR2 SQIVND (reference sequence). Termini included, the CDR3 measures 16 amino acids. The CDR3 is CASSSGIADLTDTQYF.

This sequence joins TRBV5-1 and TRBJ2-3; 7 nucleotides agree with TRBD1. V lost 2 bases and J lost 2; bases outside the gene matches: 8. The CDR3 spans 16 residues. Germline CDR1 is SGHRS and CDR2 is YFSETQ. As DNA, the CDR3 is TGCGCCAGCAGCTTCCACGACAGGGCGGCCACAGATACGCAGTATTTT. It is translated as CASSFHDRAATDTQYF.

The CDR3 reads CASSPGGRACEQYF. In nucleotides, the CDR3 is TGTGCCAGCAGCCCTGGGGGCAGGGCTTGCGAGCAGTACTTC. The rearrangement joins TRBV5-4 to TRBJ2-7; weak D call: TRBD1 (6 bases). Trimming took off 4 bases at V and 6 bases at J, with 17 bases between the two ends. The CDR3 is 14 residues long. Per germline, CDR1 SGHNT and CDR2 YYREEE (reference sequence).

This clone has only a few counts. The CDR3 loop is CASSLGQSTNEKLFF. CDR3 coding DNA: TGTGCCAGCAGCTTGGGACAGTCAACTAATGAAAAACTGTTTTTT. V usage is TRBV7-9 and J usage is TRBJ1-4, with 7 bases identical to TRBD1. Trimming at V came to 3 bases and at J to 0 bases, leaving 1 base not matched to a gene. The V gene's germline CDR1 is SEHNR and CDR2 FQNEAQ (reference sequence). The CDR3 is 15 residues long.

This clone was counted once. The chain combines TRBV2 with TRBJ2-1, with D unclear. The CDR3 runs to 14 residues. CDR1 and CDR2 (germline): SNHLY, FYNNEI. V lost 4 bases and J lost 0, with 7 bases in between. Here the CDR3 reads CASSGHSSYNEQFF. CDR3 nucleotides: TGTGCCAGCAGTGGCCATAGCTCCTACAATGAGCAGTTCTTC.

The chain is built from TRBV5-1 and TRBJ2-7; D possibly corresponds to TRBD2 (6 bases). Germline lookup yields CDR1 SGHRS and CDR2 YFSETQ. The CDR3 is 15 amino acids. With 5 bases removed from V and 2 bases from J, the gap between germline ends came to 17 bases. The chain's CDR3 is CASRGVGEVAYEQYF. CDR3 nucleotide sequence: TGCGCCAGCAGAGGGGTCGGGGAGGTCGCCTACGAGCAGTACTTC.

The chain uses TRBV30 and TRBJ2-7; possibly TRBD2 for D (7 bases). Germline CDR1 and CDR2: GTSNPN and SVGIG (reference sequence). The CDR3 consists of 12 residues. The V end was cut by 8 bases, the J end by 4 bases, with 15 bases between. As DNA, the CDR3 is TGTGCCGGCACAGGGAGGGTTTACGAGCAGTACTTC. Translating gives CAGTGRVYEQYF.

This clone has a single count. The chain links TRBV2 to TRBJ2-3, with a possible D match to TRBD1 (6 bases). V lost 5 bases and J lost 1, with 10 bases in between. Germline CDR1 SNHLY, CDR2 FYNNEI. CDR3 length: 14 amino acids. CDR3 DNA: TGTGCCAGCAGTTTGGCAGGGGGCACAGATACGCAGTATTTT. Amino acids: CASSLAGGTDTQYF. The full variable domain, in which reference TRBV2 and TRBJ2-3 provide the parts outside the CDR3, is EPEVTQTPSHQVTQMGQEVILRCVPISNHLYFYWYRQILGQKVEFLVSFYNNEISEKSEIFDDQFSVERPDGSNFTLKIRSTKLEDSAMYFCASSLAGGTDTQYFGPGTRLTVL.

The genes are TRBV19 and TRBJ1-2, with TRBD1 identical over 8 bases. The CDR3 spans 15 residues. CDR1 is LNHDA and CDR2 is SQIVND in the germline V gene (reference sequence). The V gene end was trimmed by 3 bases and the J gene end by 2 bases; junction bases not matched to a gene: 5. CDR3 nucleotide sequence: TGTGCCAGTAGTATCGACAGGGGACCCAACTATGGCTACACCTTC. Protein product: CASSIDRGPNYGYTF.

The chain uses TRBV18 and TRBJ2-7, with D tentatively TRBD1 (5 bases). V was pared by 3 bases and J by 0 bases, with 9 bases between. There are 14 residues in the CDR3. The germline gives CDR1 KGHSH, CDR2 LQKENI. In DNA form, the CDR3 reads TGTGCCAGCTCACCTATAGACAGCTCCTACGAGCAGTACTTC. This encodes CASSPIDSSYEQYF.

The rearrangement links TRBV2 to TRBJ1-2, with 10 bases that match TRBD1. The CDR3 totals 17 residues. Germline values: CDR1 SNHLY, CDR2 FYNNEI. V shed 1 base and J 5 bases; nucleotides not matched to a gene: 10. The CDR3 DNA reads TGTGCCAGCAGTGAAGATGGGACAGGGGAGATAGGATATGGCTACACCTTC. Its protein product is CASSEDGTGEIGYGYTF. The full variable domain, in which reference TRBV2 and TRBJ1-2 provide the parts outside the CDR3, is EPEVTQTPSHQVTQMGQEVILRCVPISNHLYFYWYRQILGQKVEFLVSFYNNEISEKSEIFDDQFSVERPDGSNFTLKIRSTKLEDSAMYFCASSEDGTGEIGYGYTFGSGTRLTVV.

This rearrangement joins TRBV28 to TRBJ2-6, with 8 bases matching TRBD1. The V and J ends lost 1 base and 4 bases, in that order; junction bases with no gene match: 3. CDR1 and CDR2 (germline): MDHEN, SYDVKM. The CDR3 extends over 16 amino acids. CDR3 coding DNA: TGTGCCAGCAGTTTATCGGACAGGGCCGGGGCCAACGTCCTGACTTTC. This gives the protein CASSLSDRAGANVLTF.

The table lists this clone with a few counts. For the CDR3, the DNA is TGTGCCAGCAGCGCGACAGGGGACTATGGCTACACCTTC. Translating gives CASSATGDYGYTF. This chain connects TRBV9 to TRBJ1-2, with 8 bases fitting TRBD1. The ends lost 3 bases at V and 3 bases at J; junction bases unmatched: 1. This CDR3 is 13 amino acids long. Germline V gene data show CDR1 as SGDLS and CDR2 as YYNGEE.

CDR3 sequence reads: CAWSGPGTEDYEQYF. Here the CDR3 DNA reads TGTGCCTGGAGTGGCCCCGGGACAGAAGACTACGAGCAGTACTTC. V gene TRBV30 combines with J gene TRBJ2-7, with 7 bases aligning to TRBD1. Unmatched junction bases numbered 9, after V lost 1 base and J lost 3 bases. This CDR3 has 15 residues. Germline V gene data show CDR1 as GTSNPN and CDR2 as SVGIG (reference sequence). The entire variable domain, with the rest obtained from reference TRBV30 and TRBJ2-7, is as follows: SQTIHQWPATLVQPVGSPLSLECTVEGTSNPNLYWYRQAAGRGLQLLFYSVGIGQISSEVPQNLSASRPQDRQFILSSKKLLLSDSGFYLCAWSGPGTEDYEQYFGPGTRLTVT.

The rearrangement links TRBV5-4 to TRBJ2-3; D might be TRBD2 (5 bases). Germline CDR1 and CDR2: SGHNT and YYREEE (reference sequence). The CDR3 has 15 amino acids. V dropped 5 bases and J dropped 8 bases, with 21 bases sitting between them. The CDR3 reads CASSWTKEADGTQYF. The CDR3 region has the DNA TGTGCCAGCAGTTGGACCAAAGAAGCGGATGGTACGCAGTATTTT.

This rearrangement joins TRBV5-1 to TRBJ2-1, with 8 bases fitting TRBD2. Per the germline V gene, CDR1 is SGHRS and CDR2 is YFSETQ. This CDR3 region has 16 residues. Losses at the gene ends were 1 base for V and 5 bases for J; bases not matched to a gene: 8. CDR3 sequence reads: CASSLQGAGANNEQFF. As DNA, the CDR3 is TGCGCCAGCAGCTTGCAGGGAGCGGGAGCAAACAATGAGCAGTTCTTC.